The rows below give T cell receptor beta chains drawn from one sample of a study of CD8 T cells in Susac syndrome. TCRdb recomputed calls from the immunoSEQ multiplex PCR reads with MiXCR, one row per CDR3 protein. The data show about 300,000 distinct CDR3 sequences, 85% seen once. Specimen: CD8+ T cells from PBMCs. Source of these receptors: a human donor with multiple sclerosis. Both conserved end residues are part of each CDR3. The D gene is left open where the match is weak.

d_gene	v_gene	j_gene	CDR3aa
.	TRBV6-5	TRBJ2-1	CASSYGVYNEQFF
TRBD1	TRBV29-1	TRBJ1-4	CSVEDGDRTNEKLFF
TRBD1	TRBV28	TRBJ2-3	CASTLGTGVVTSTDTQYF
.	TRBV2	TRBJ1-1	CASSEKYEAFF
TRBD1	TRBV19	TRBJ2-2	CATNRGNGELFF
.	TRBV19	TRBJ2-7	CASRSYEQYF
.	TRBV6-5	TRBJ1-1	CASVDTEAFF
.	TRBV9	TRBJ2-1	CASSVGDSFIYNEQFF
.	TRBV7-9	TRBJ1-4	CASSFAQGGEKLFF
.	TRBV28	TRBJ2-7	CASSLYREGPYEQYF
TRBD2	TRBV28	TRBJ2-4	CASSVGGDIQYF
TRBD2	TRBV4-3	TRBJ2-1	CASSQDLLGLAGNNEQFF
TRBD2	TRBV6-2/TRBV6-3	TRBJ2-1	CASSPILLDRWNRLAGAPYNEQFF
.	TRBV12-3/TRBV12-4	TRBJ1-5	CASSTGFGNQPQHF
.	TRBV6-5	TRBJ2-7	CASSGDLKGEQYF
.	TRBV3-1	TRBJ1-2	CASSQEFRDSAPERGYTF
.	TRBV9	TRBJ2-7	CASSVDPASAYEQYF
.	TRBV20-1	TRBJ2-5	CSASPEIIAAPETQYF
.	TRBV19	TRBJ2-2	CASSMEVSVVAGELFF
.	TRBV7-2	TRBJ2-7	CASSLAAGSSYEQYF
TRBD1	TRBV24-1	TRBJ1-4	CATSDPDREEKLFF
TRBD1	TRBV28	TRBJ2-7	CASSLPRDRGGLSSYEQYF
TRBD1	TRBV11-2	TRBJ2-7	CASSATGAEQYF
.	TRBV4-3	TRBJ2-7	CASSQEVGSPYEQYF
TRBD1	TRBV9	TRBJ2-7	CASSVGGGMYEQYF
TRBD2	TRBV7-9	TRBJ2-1	CASSLSPGGRNNEQFF
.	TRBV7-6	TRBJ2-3	CASSETLVSSTDTQYF
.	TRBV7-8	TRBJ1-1	CASSLYPAGSGTEAFF
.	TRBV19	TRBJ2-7	CASSPFRGGYEQYF
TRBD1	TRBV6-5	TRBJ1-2	CASSYVSGTGGARGYTF
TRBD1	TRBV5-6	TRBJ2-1	CASSGGGGQDNEQFF
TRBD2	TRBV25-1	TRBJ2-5	CASSDRAGLAVQETQYF
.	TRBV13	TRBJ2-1	CASSPRPSVLAEPYNEQFF
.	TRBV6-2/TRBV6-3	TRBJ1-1	CASSPGTANTEAFF
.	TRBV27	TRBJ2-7	CASSLSFSYEQYF
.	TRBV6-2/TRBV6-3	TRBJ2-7	CASEGGQPYEQYF
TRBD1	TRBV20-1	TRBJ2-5	CSASQTTGGTGTQYF
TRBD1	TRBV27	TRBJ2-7	CASHSGWTGQYEQYF
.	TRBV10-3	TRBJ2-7	CAISVEGGGNEQYF
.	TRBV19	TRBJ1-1	CASSIGAPAFTEAFF
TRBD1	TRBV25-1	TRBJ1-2	CASSEVGQAIYGYTF
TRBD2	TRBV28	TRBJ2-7	CASSRTSGSHEQYF
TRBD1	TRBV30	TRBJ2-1	CAWRGQGENEQFF
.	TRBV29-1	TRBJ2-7	CSVEGAQGRGDYEQYF
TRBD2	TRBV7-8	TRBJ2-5	CASSLGGLASETQYF
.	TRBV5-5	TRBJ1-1	CASTRDGSGTEAFF
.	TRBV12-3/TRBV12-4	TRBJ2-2	CASSPSGTGELFF
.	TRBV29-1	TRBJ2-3	CSVESGNPDTQYF
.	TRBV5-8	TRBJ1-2	CASSLVSGSVVRYTF
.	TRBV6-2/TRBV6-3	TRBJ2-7	CASGMSYEQYF
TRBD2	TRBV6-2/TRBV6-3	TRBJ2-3	CASSPGRGDTQYF
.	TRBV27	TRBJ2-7	CASSLLVSSGSYEQYF